Presented here are 14 T cell receptor beta chains from one specimen sequenced in a study of OX40 agonist ivuxolimab in advanced cancers. This table comes from immunoSEQ multiplex PCR, and its TCRdb copy is limited to in-frame clones, with some not included. This table holds about 36,000 clones, less than 80% found once. The input for sequencing was CD4+ or CD8+ T cells sorted from blood, taken in a trial of the OX40 agonist ivuxolimab. These receptors all stem from an adult with an advanced solid tumor such as melanoma, head and neck, liver or kidney cancer.

This chain connects TRBV9 to TRBJ2-2; perhaps D is TRBD1 or TRBD2 (5 bases each). Germline V gene data show CDR1 as SGDLS and CDR2 as YYNGEE. CDR3 size: 17 residues. V gave up 4 bases and J gave up 6 bases, with 22 bases separating them. This CDR3 reads CASSPRGAPGEPGELFF. DNA of the CDR3: TGTGCCAGCAGCCCACGAGGGGCACCCGGAGAACCCGGGGAGCTGTTTTTT.

The chain employs TRBV19 and TRBJ2-5, with unresolved D. This CDR3 has 14 residues. Germline V lookup: CDR1 LNHDA, CDR2 SQIVND (reference sequence). V was clipped by 3 bases and J by 8 bases, with 16 bases between them. This chain's CDR3 is CASSMVAYPGTQYF. The CDR3 DNA reads as TGTGCCAGTAGTATGGTGGCTTACCCAGGCACCCAGTACTTC. Together with reference TRBV19 and TRBJ2-5, the CDR3 gives the full variable domain: DGGITQSPKYLFRKEGQNVTLSCEQNLNHDAMYWYRQDPGQGLRLIYYSQIVNDFQKGDIAEGYSVSREKKESFPLTVTSAQKNPTAFYLCASSMVAYPGTQYFGPGTRLLVL.

This sequence joins TRBV7-9 and TRBJ2-1; D unclear. Germline CDR1 SEHNR, CDR2 FQNEAQ (reference sequence). The V end lost 2 bases, the J end lost 0 bases, and 17 bases lay between the germline ends. The CDR3 extends over 18 amino acids. CDR3 bases: TGTGCCAGCAGCTTATATAACGTCGGGTATAGCTCCTACAATGAGCAGTTCTTC. Protein sequence: CASSLYNVGYSSYNEQFF. Looking up the rest from reference TRBV7-9 and TRBJ2-1 gives the full variable domain: DTGVSQNPRHKITKRGQNVTFRCDPISEHNRLYWYRQTLGQGPEFLTYFQNEAQLEKSRLLSDRFSAERPKGSFSTLEIQRTEQGDSAMYLCASSLYNVGYSSYNEQFFGPGTRLTVL.

The chain employs TRBV28 and TRBJ2-4, with TRBD1 matching over 9 bases. This CDR3 is built from 15 residues. J gave up 8 bases and V 3 bases, and 8 bases lay outside the gene matches. The germline V gene encodes CDR1 MDHEN and CDR2 SYDVKM. The CDR3 sequence: CASSFLGQGGYIQYF. In nucleotides, the CDR3 is TGTGCCAGCAGTTTTCTGGGACAGGGAGGATACATTCAGTACTTC.

The V gene is TRBV7-6, the J gene TRBJ2-1, with 8 nucleotides matching TRBD1. The CDR3 sequence is 18 residues long. V was pared by 5 bases and J by 1 base, with 13 bases of the junction left unmatched. Germline CDR1 and CDR2: SGHVS and FNYEAQ. The CDR3 is CASSGTPPDRVSYNEQFF. The CDR3 nucleotides read TGTGCCAGCAGCGGAACCCCCCCGGACAGGGTTTCCTACAATGAGCAGTTCTTC.

This sequence joins TRBV4-1 and TRBJ1-6; 9 positions match TRBD1. V lost 3 bases, J lost 4 bases, and 1 base stayed unmatched. The CDR3 covers 15 residues. Germline V lookup: CDR1 MGHRA, CDR2 YSYEKL. In DNA form, the CDR3 reads TGCGCCAGCAGCCAGGGGACAGGGTATAATTCACCCCTCCACTTT. It encodes CASSQGTGYNSPLHF.

This chain joins TRBV5-1 and TRBJ1-3; D call uncertain. Germline V gene lookup returns CDR1 SGHRS and CDR2 YFSETQ. The CDR3 length is 16 residues. The V and J ends lost 0 bases and 0 bases respectively, with 10 bases between them. This CDR3 reads CASSLVSGPSGNTIYF. For the CDR3, the DNA is TGCGCCAGCAGCTTGGTGTCGGGCCCCTCTGGAAACACCATATATTTT. Based on the CDR3 plus reference TRBV5-1 and TRBJ1-3, the full variable domain is KAGVTQTPRYLIKTRGQQVTLSCSPISGHRSVSWYQQTPGQGLQFLFEYFSETQRNKGNFPGRFSGRQFSNSRSEMNVSTLELGDSALYLCASSLVSGPSGNTIYFGEGSWLTVV.

The chain has TRBV5-8 and TRBJ1-5; 10 nucleotides align to TRBD1. This CDR3 contains 15 residues. The germline V gene encodes CDR1 SGHTS and CDR2 YDEGEE. The trim removed 4 bases at V and 2 bases at J, leaving 3 bases unmatched. The chain's CDR3 is CASSPGQGRNQPQHF. The DNA of the CDR3 is TGTGCCAGCAGCCCGGGACAGGGGCGCAATCAGCCCCAGCATTTT.

This sequence joins TRBV6-1 and TRBJ1-1; no clear D gene. This CDR3 has 13 amino acids. Germline loops: CDR1 MNHNS, CDR2 SASEGT. V was clipped by 6 bases and J by 1 base, with 9 bases between them. Here the CDR3 reads CASSVGENTEAFF. DNA for the CDR3: TGTGCCAGCAGCGTCGGAGAGAACACTGAAGCTTTCTTT.

This sequence joins TRBV19 and TRBJ1-1; no clear D gene. The ends were cut back, 4 bases at V and 1 base at J, with 7 bases in the middle. Germline values: CDR1 LNHDA, CDR2 SQIVND (reference sequence). The CDR3 length is 13 residues. CDR3 sequence reads: CASSTNKNTEAFF. The DNA for the CDR3 is TGTGCCAGTAGTACCAATAAGAACACTGAAGCTTTCTTT.

J is TRBJ1-5 and V is TRBV18; the match to TRBD1 covers 7 bases. CDR3 size: 13 residues. Germline V gives CDR1 KGHSH, CDR2 LQKENI. Losses at the gene ends were 6 bases for V and 7 bases for J; bases not matched to a gene: 6. CDR3 sequence (DNA): TGTGCCAGCTCCCTAGGGACAGAACAGCCCCAGCATTTT. This sequence encodes CASSLGTEQPQHF.

The chain recombines TRBV10-2 with TRBJ2-1; perhaps TRBD2 as D (7 bases). Trimming removed 4 bases from V and 4 bases from J, with 17 bases in between. The CDR3 totals 16 residues. CDR1 is WSHSY, CDR2 SAAADI, per germline. As DNA, the CDR3 is TGCGCCAGCAGTGCTAGGGGGGGGCCAGGATACAATGAGCAGTTCTTC. Protein: CASSARGGPGYNEQFF.

This chain joins TRBV5-6 and TRBJ2-5, with 11 positions matching TRBD1. CDR3 length: 15 amino acids. Germline CDR1 reads SGHDT; CDR2 reads YYEEEE. The junction had 4 bases not matched to a gene; V was cut back by 1 base and J by 5 bases. The CDR3 DNA reads TGTGCCAGCAGCTTGCGGACAGGGGGCAGCGAGACCCAGTACTTC. This codes for CASSLRTGGSETQYF.

The gene calls are TRBV5-1 and TRBJ1-2; D is uncertain. The germline V gene has CDR1 SGHRS and CDR2 YFSETQ. This CDR3 is 13 amino acids long. V was pared by 0 bases and J by 7 bases, with 10 bases between. The CDR3 coding sequence is TGCGCCAGCAGCTTGGAGGGTCGGACTGGCTACACCTTC. As protein: CASSLEGRTGYTF.